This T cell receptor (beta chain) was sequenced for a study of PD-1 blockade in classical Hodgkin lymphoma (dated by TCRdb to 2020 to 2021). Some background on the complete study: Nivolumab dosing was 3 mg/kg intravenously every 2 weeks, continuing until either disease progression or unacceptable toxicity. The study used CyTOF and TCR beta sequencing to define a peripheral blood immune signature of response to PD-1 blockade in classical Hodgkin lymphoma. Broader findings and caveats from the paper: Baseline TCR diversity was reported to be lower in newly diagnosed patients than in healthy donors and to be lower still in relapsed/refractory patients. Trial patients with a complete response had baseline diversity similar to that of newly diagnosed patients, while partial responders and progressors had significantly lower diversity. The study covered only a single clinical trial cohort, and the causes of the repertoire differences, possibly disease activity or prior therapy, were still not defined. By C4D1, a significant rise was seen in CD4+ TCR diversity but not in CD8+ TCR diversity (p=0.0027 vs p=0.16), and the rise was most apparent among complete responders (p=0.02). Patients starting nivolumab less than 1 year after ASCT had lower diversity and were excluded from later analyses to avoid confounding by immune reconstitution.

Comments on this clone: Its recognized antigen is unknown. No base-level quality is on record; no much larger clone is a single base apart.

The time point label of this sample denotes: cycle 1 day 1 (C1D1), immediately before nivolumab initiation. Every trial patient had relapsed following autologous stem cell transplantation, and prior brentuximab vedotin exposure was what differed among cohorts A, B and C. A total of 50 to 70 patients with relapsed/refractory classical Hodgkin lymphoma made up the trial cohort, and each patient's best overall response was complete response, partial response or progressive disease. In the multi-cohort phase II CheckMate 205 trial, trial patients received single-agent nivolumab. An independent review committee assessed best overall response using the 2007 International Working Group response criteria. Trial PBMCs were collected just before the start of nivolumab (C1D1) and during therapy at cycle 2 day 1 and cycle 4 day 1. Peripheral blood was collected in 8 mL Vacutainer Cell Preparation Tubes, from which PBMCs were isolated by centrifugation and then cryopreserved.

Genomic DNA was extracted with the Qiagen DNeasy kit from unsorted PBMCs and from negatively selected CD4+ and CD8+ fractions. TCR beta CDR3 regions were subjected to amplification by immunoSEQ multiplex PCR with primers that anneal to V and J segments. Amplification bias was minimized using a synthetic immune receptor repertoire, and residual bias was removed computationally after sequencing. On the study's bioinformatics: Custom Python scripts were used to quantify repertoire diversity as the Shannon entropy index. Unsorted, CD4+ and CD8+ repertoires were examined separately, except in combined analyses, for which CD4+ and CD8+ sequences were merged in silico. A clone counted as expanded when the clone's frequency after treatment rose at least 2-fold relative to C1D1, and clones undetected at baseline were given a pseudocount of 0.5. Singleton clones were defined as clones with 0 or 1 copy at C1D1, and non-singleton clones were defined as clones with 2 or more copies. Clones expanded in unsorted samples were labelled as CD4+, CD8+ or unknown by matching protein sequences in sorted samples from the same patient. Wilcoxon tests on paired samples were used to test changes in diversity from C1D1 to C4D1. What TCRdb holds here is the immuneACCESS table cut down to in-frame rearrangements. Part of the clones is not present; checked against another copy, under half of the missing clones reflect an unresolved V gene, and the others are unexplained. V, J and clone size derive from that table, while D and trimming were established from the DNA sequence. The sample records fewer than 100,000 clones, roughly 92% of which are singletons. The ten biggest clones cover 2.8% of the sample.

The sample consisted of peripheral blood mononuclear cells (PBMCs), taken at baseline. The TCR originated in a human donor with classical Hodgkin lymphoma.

The CDR3: CASSPRGTADTQYF. The nucleotides read TGTGCCAGTAGCCCGAGGGGGACAGCCGATACGCAGTATTTT. In this chain, TRBV19 is recombined with TRBJ2-3; 7 middle bases align to TRBD1. The CDR3, from cysteine to phenylalanine, totals 14 residues. The entry retains the CDR3 DNA only, 42 bases that are in frame from base 1. The germline V gene (reference sequence) specifies LNHDA as CDR1 and SQIVND as CDR2. Trimming leaves V shorter by 6 bases and J shorter by 6 bases, with the junction holding 9 bases beyond the gene matches.